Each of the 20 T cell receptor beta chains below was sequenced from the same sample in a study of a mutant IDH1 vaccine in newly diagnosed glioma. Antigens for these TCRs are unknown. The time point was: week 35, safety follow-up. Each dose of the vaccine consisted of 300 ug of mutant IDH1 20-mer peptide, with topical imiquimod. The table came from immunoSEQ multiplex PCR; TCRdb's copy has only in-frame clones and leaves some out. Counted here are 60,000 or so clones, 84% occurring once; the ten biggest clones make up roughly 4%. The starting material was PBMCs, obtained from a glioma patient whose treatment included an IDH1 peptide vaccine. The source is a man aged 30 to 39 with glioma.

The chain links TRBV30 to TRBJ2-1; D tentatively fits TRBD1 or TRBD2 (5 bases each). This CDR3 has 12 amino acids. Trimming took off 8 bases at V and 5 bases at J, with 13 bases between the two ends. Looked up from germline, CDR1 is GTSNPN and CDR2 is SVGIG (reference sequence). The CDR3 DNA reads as TGTGCCGAAAGGGGACGGAACAATGAGCAGTTCTTC. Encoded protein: CAERGRNNEQFF.

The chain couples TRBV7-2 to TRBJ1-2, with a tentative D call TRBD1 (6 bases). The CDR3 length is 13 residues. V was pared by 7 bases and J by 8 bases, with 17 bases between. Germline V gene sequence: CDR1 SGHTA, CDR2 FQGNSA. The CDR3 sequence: CASTITGGEGYTF. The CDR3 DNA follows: TGTGCCAGCACCATTACGGGGGGCGAGGGCTACACCTTC.

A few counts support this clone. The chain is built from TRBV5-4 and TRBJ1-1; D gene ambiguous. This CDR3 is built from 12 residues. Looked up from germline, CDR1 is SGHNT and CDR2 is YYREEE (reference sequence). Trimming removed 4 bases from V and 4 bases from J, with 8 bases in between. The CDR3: CASSQNPTEAFF. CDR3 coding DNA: TGTGCCAGCAGCCAAAACCCCACTGAAGCTTTCTTT.

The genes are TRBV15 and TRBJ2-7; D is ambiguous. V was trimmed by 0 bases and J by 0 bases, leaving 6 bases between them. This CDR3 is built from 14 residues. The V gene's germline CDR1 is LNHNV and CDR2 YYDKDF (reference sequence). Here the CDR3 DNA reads TGTGCCACCAGCAGAGAAGGGAACTCCTACGAGCAGTACTTC. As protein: CATSREGNSYEQYF.

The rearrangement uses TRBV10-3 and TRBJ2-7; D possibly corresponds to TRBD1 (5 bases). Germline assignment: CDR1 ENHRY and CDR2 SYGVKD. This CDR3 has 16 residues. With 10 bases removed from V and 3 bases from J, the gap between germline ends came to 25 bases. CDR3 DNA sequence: TGTGCCACCACGGCAGGGCCAGGGAAGAGGAGCTACGAGCAGTACTTC. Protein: CATTAGPGKRSYEQYF.

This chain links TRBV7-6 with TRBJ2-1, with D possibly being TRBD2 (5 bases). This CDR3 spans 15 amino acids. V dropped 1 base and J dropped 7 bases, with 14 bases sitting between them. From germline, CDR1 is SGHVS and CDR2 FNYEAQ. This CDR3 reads CASSLGQVANNEQFF. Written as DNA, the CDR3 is TGTGCCAGCAGCTTAGGGCAGGTAGCGAATAATGAGCAGTTCTTC.

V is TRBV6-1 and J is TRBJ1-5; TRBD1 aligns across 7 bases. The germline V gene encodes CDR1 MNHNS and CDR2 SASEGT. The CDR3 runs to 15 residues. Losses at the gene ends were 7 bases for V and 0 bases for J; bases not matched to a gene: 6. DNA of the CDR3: TGTGCCAGCAAAGAGACAGGGACTAGCAATCAGCCCCAGCATTTT. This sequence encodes CASKETGTSNQPQHF.

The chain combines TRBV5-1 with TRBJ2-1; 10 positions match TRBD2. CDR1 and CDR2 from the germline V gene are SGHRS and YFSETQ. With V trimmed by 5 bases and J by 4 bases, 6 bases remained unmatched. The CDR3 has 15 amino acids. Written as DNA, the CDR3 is TGCGCCAGCAGTTTCAGCGGGGGGGCTTACAATGAGCAGTTCTTC. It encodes CASSFSGGAYNEQFF.

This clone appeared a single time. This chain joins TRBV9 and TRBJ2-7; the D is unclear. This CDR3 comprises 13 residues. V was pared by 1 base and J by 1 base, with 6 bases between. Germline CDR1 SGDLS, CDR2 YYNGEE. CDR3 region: CASSVSISYEQYF. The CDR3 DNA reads TGTGCCAGCAGCGTATCCATTTCCTACGAGCAGTACTTC.

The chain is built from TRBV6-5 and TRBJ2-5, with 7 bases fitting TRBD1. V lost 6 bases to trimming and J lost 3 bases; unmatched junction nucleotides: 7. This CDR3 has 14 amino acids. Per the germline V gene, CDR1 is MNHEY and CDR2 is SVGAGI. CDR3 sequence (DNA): TGTGCCAGCAGCCCAGGACAGGCCAAAGAGACCCAGTACTTC. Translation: CASSPGQAKETQYF.

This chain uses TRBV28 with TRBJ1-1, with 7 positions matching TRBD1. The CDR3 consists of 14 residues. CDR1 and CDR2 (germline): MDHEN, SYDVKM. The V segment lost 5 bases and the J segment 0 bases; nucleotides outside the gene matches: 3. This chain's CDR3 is CASSQGGMNTEAFF. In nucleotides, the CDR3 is TGTGCCAGCAGTCAGGGGGGGATGAACACTGAAGCTTTCTTT.

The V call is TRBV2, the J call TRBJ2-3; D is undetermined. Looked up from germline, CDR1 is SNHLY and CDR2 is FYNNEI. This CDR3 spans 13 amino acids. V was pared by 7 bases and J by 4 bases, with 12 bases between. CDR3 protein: CASNDRIADTQYF. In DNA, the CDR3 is TGTGCCAGCAATGATCGGATCGCAGATACGCAGTATTTT.

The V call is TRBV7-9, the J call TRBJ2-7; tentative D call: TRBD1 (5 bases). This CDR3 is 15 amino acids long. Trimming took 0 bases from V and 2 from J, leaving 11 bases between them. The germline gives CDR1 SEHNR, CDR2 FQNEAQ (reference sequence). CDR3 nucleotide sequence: TGTGCCAGCAGCTTAGCAGGGGCCGTCGCCTACGAGCAGTACTTC. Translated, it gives CASSLAGAVAYEQYF. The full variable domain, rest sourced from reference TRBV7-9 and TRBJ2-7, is DTGVSQNPRHKITKRGQNVTFRCDPISEHNRLYWYRQTLGQGPEFLTYFQNEAQLEKSRLLSDRFSAERPKGSFSTLEIQRTEQGDSAMYLCASSLAGAVAYEQYFGPGTRLTVT.

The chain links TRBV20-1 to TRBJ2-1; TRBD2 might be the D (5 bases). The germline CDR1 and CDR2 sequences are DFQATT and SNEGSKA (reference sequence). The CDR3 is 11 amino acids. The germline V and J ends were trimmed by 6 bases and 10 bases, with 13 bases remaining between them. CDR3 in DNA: TGCAGTGCCCCAACTAGGATAGAGCAGTTCTTC. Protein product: CSAPTRIEQFF.

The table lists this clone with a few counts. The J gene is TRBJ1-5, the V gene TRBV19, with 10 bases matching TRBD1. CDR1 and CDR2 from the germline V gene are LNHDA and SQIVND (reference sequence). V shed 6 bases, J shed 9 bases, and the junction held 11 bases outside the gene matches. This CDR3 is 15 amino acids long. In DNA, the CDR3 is TGTGCCAGTAGGACCCCGGGACAGGGGCTTCGGCCCCAGCATTTT. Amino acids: CASRTPGQGLRPQHF.

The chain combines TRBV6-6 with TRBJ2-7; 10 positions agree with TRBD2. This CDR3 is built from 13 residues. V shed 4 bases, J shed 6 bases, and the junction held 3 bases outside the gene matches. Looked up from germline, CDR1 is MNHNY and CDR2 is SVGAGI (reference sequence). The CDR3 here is CASSLLAGSEQYF. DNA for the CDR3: TGTGCCAGCAGTTTACTAGCGGGGAGCGAGCAGTACTTC.

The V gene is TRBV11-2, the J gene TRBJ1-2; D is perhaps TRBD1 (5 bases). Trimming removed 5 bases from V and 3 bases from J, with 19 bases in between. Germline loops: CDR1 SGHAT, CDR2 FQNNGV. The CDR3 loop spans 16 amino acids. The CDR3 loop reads CASSQGTGGLDYGYTF. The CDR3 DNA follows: TGTGCCAGCAGCCAAGGAACCGGGGGGTTAGACTATGGCTACACCTTC.

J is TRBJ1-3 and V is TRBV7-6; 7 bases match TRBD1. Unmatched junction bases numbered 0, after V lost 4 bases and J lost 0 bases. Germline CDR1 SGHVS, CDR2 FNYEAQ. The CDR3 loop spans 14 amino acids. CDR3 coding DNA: TGTGCCAGCAGCTCAGGGGGCTCTGGAAACACCATATATTTT. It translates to CASSSGGSGNTIYF.

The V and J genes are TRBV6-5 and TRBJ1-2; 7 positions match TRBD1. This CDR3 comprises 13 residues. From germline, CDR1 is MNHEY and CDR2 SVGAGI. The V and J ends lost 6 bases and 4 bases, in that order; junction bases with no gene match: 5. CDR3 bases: TGTGCCAGCAGCCGTAGGGGGCCCTATGGCTACACCTTC. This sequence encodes CASSRRGPYGYTF.

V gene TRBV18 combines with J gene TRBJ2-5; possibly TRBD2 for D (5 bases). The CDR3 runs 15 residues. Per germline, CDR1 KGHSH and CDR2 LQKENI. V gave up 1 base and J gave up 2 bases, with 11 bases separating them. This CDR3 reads CASSPRRGTQETQYF. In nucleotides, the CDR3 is TGTGCCAGCTCACCACGACGGGGAACACAAGAGACCCAGTACTTC.